The rows below give T cell receptor beta chains drawn from one sample of a study of cytomegalovirus exposure and HLA in healthy donors. The data were produced by immunoSEQ multiplex PCR, yet TCRdb's version contains in-frame clones alone and is incomplete. The repertoire has about 160,000 clones, roughly 80% of them found once; the top ten carry approximately 2.2%. Specimen: PBMCs. The receptors come from a male donor in good health and CMV-seronegative. Both conserved end residues are part of each CDR3. A D gene is named only where the DNA matches it firmly. Where a row states a size, it is once, few, many or the class of an expanded clone; other rows omit it.

V	size	J	D	CDR3	DNA
TRBV28	NA	TRBJ1-6	NA	CASSLAGARNSPLHF	TGTGCCAGCAGTCTGGCGGGGGCGCGAAATTCACCCCTCCACTTT
TRBV5-4	NA	TRBJ1-3	NA	CASSGGGAGNTIYF	TGTGCCAGCAGCGGCGGGGGGGCAGGAAACACCATATATTTT
TRBV6-5	NA	TRBJ1-2	TRBD1	CASSRDRGYGCTF	TGTGCCAGCAGTCGCGACAGGGGCTATGGCTGCACCTTC
TRBV5-1	few	TRBJ2-5	TRBD2	CASSRREMWETQYF	TGCGCCAGCTCCCGGCGGGAGATGTGGGAGACCCAGTACTTC
TRBV14	once	TRBJ2-7	NA	CASSRQAVSNEQYF	TGTGCCAGCAGCCGTCAGGCAGTTTCAAACGAGCAGTACTTC
TRBV27	NA	TRBJ2-7	TRBD1	CASRPGQWSEQYF	TGTGCCAGCAGACCGGGACAGTGGAGCGAGCAGTACTTC
TRBV10-1	NA	TRBJ2-4	TRBD2	CAAPVGLAGGPPKNIQYF	TGCGCCGCCCCCGTGGGACTAGCGGGAGGGCCCCCCAAAAACATTCAGTACTTC
TRBV19	NA	TRBJ2-2	TRBD1	CASTPTGVTGELFF	TGTGCCAGTACCCCGACAGGGGTCACCGGGGAGCTGTTTTTT
TRBV9	NA	TRBJ1-2	NA	CASSVNLYGYTF	TGTGCCAGCAGCGTTAATCTCTATGGCTACACCTTC
TRBV27	NA	TRBJ2-1	TRBD2	CASSIAGAENEQFF	TGTGCCAGCAGCATCGCGGGAGCCGAAAATGAGCAGTTCTTC
TRBV5-1	NA	TRBJ2-1	TRBD1	CASSLTGAEGYNEQFF	TGCGCCAGCAGCTTGACAGGGGCTGAGGGGTACAATGAGCAGTTCTTC
TRBV4-3	NA	TRBJ2-1	NA	CASSPSLSNNEQFF	TGCGCCAGCAGCCCTAGCTTATCAAACAATGAGCAGTTCTTC
TRBV15	NA	TRBJ2-2	NA	CATSRVKAGLTGELFF	TGTGCCACCAGCAGAGTAAAGGCAGGGCTTACCGGGGAGCTGTTTTTT
TRBV7-9	few	TRBJ1-2	NA	CASSLGGAYGYTF	TGTGCCAGCAGCTTAGGGGGAGCCTATGGCTACACCTTC
TRBV5-1	few	TRBJ1-1	NA	CASSLGGPRAFF	TGCGCCAGCAGCTTGGGGGGGCCTCGGGCTTTCTTT
TRBV18	NA	TRBJ2-6	TRBD2	CASSQTTRGGTGANVLTF	TGTGCCAGCTCCCAGACTACAAGGGGAGGGACTGGGGCCAACGTCCTGACTTTC
TRBV4-2	NA	TRBJ1-3	TRBD1	CASRPRPGQEGSFAGNTIYF	TGTGCCAGCAGACCCCGACCGGGACAGGAAGGATCCTTCGCTGGAAACACCATATATTTT
TRBV27	NA	TRBJ2-7	TRBD1	CASSLSAPGQSNSYEQYF	TGTGCCAGCAGTTTATCCGCTCCGGGACAGTCGAATTCCTACGAGCAGTACTTC
TRBV6-1	NA	TRBJ2-5	TRBD2	CASSEVLAGPERAETQYF	TGTGCCAGCAGTGAAGTACTAGCGGGACCTGAGAGGGCAGAGACCCAGTACTTC
TRBV5-1	few	TRBJ2-7	TRBD2	CASSLGVSGGPHEQYF	TGCGCCAGCAGCTTGGGAGTTAGCGGGGGGCCTCACGAGCAGTACTTC
TRBV23-1	NA	TRBJ1-4	NA	CASTRGAGDEKLFF	TGCGCCAGCACCCGTGGGGCAGGGGACGAAAAACTGTTTTTT
TRBV11-2	NA	TRBJ1-2	TRBD1	CASSFIADRGRDYGYTF	TGTGCCAGCAGCTTCATTGCGGACAGGGGGCGCGACTATGGCTACACCTTC
TRBV6-5	NA	TRBJ1-1	NA	CASRDNPETEAFF	TGTGCCAGCAGGGACAACCCGGAGACTGAAGCTTTCTTT
TRBV7-9	NA	TRBJ2-1	TRBD2	CASSLATSGVNEQFF	TGTGCCAGCAGCTTAGCGACTAGCGGAGTCAATGAGCAGTTCTTC
TRBV19	NA	TRBJ2-7	TRBD2	CASSITSGTSYEQYF	TGTGCCAGTAGTATTACTAGCGGGACCTCCTACGAGCAGTACTTC
TRBV4-2	few	TRBJ2-1	TRBD2	CASSLKAGGLSSYNEQFF	TGTGCCAGCAGCCTTAAAGCGGGGGGCCTCAGCTCCTACAATGAGCAGTTCTTC
TRBV9	NA	TRBJ1-5	NA	CASSVGEGRSQPQHF	TGTGCCAGCAGCGTAGGCGAGGGCAGGAGTCAGCCCCAGCATTTT
TRBV29-1	NA	TRBJ2-7	NA	CSAAGGLDHEQYF	TGCAGCGCAGCAGGGGGACTGGACCACGAGCAGTACTTC
TRBV28	NA	TRBJ2-1	NA	CASSFSRRLEEQFF	TGTGCCAGCAGTTTTAGCCGGAGGCTGGAGGAGCAGTTCTTC
TRBV30	NA	TRBJ2-5	TRBD1	CAWSLGQQETQYF	TGTGCCTGGAGTTTGGGACAGCAAGAGACCCAGTACTTC
TRBV6-6	NA	TRBJ2-5	TRBD1	CASSVDRGKGETQYF	TGTGCCAGCAGCGTGGACAGGGGAAAAGGAGAGACCCAGTACTTC
TRBV7-9	NA	TRBJ1-4	TRBD1	CASSRNTGGALTNEKLFF	TGTGCCAGCAGTCGAAATACAGGGGGCGCTTTAACTAATGAAAAACTGTTTTTT
TRBV28	NA	TRBJ1-2	TRBD1	CASRGTGWNGYTF	TGTGCCAGCAGGGGGACAGGGTGGAATGGCTACACCTTC
TRBV30	few	TRBJ2-5	NA	CAWSVSGYETQYF	TGTGCCTGGAGTGTGTCGGGTTACGAGACCCAGTACTTC
TRBV19	once	TRBJ2-3	NA	CASSPIPGDTQYF	TGTGCCAGTAGCCCAATACCAGGCGATACGCAGTATTTT